This note documents a single T cell receptor (beta chain) sequence. What it recognizes is unknown. These data belong to a study of shared clonotypes between healthy human individuals. Background on the study: Donors were two women and three men aged 18 to 49.

Positive CCR7 selection of CD45RO-negative cells yielded the naive CD8 cells, and terminally differentiated effector memory CD45RA+ cells were excluded. CDR1 is SGHAT, CDR2 FQNNGV, per germline. The CDR3 has 15 amino acids. Unmatched junction bases numbered 8, after V lost 5 bases and J lost 5 bases. Method: immunoSEQ multiplex PCR; TCRdb's copy keeps in-frame clones and lacks some. The profile shows over 2,000,000 clones, 90% to 95% of them singletons. Points from the study as a whole: Clonotypes shared by all four donors outscored non-shared clonotypes in generation probability.

The chain has TRBV11-2 and TRBJ2-5, with 10 nucleotides matching TRBD2. Source material: naive CD8+ T cells from PBMCs. The TCR originated in a man aged 18-30 years in good health. Some clones in this sample may be carry-over from other donors' samples. The CDR3 region is CASSRTSGGWETQYF. Written as DNA, the CDR3 is TGTGCCAGCAGCAGGACTAGCGGAGGATGGGAGACCCAGTACTTC.